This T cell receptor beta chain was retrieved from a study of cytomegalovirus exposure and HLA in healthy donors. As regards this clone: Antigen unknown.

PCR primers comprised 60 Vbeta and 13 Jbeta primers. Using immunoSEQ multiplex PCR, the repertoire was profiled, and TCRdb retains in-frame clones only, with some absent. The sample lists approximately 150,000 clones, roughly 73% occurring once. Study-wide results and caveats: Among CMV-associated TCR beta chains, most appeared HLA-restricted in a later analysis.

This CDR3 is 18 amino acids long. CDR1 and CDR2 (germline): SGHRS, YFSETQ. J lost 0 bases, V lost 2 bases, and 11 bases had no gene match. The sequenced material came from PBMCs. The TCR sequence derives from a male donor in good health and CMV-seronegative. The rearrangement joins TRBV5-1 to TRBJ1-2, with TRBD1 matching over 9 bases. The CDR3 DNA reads TGCGCCAGCAGCTTTAGGGGACAGGGAATTTCGTCTAACTATGGCTACACCTTC. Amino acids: CASSFRGQGISSNYGYTF.